The clone carrying this T cell receptor (beta chain) was observed a handful of times. Its antigen is as yet unknown. The germline CDR1 and CDR2 sequences are LGHNA and YSLEER. This CDR3 comprises 16 residues. Trimming took 0 bases from V and 8 from J, leaving 17 bases between them. TCRdb re-derived calls from the 5' RACE reads in MiXCR, one entry per CDR3 protein. The table lists more than 300,000 distinct CDR3 sequences, 3.5% to 4.5% of them singletons. This entry is derived from a study of T cells after yellow fever vaccination. Points from the study as a whole: Primary-vaccination clones mostly resurfaced post-booster (less than 98% CD4, just under 90% CD8).

V and J are TRBV4-3 and TRBJ2-1; D remains unclear. The specimen was PBMCs, collected 15 days after the yellow fever booster vaccination. The clonotype was recovered from a man between 18 and 29 years old who received the YFV17D yellow fever vaccine. The CDR3 loop reads CASSQDVPRSPDEQFF. CDR3 coding DNA: TGCGCCAGCAGCCAAGATGTTCCCAGGTCTCCGGATGAGCAGTTCTTC.